Included here is one T cell receptor (beta chain) sequence, with context. The antigen this receptor binds is unknown. The sample holds no much larger clone one base away, and base qualities are not on file. These data belong to a study of neoadjuvant nivolumab and ipilimumab in lung cancer (dated by TCRdb to about 2020). Some background on the complete study: In the NEOSTAR trial, nivolumab was administered intravenously at 3 mg/kg on days 1, 15 and 29, and the combination arm also received ipilimumab 1 mg/kg on day 1 only. The primary endpoint of the trial was the rate of major pathologic response (MPR) in the intention-to-treat population of each study arm. The trial treated about 44 patients with operable NSCLC: 23 were randomized to nivolumab monotherapy and some 21 to nivolumab plus ipilimumab. TCR repertoires were compared between pretherapy (baseline) peripheral blood and tumors resected at surgery after neoadjuvant immune checkpoint blockade. Matched pretherapy and resected tumor pairs were analyzed for seven patients, of whom four received nivolumab and three received nivolumab plus ipilimumab. Broader findings and caveats from the paper: Compared with tumor-adjacent uninvolved lung, resected tumors had greater TCR richness and clonality, and increases showed up in more of the dual-therapy-treated tumors. A small number of samples underwent TCR sequencing. There was no significant correlation between TCR clonality and pathologic tumor regression, and just a single major-pathologic-response sample was available for the clonality-regression analysis. From pretherapy to surgery, tumor T-cell richness and clonality increased in three of three dual-therapy tumors but in only two of four nivolumab-treated tumors. TCR richness in pretherapy blood showed a positive correlation with richness in tumors resected after neoadjuvant therapy (Spearman R of about 0.84).

V and J are trimmed by 4 bases and 4 bases, and the gene matches miss 12 bases of the junction. Including the terminal cysteine and phenylalanine, the CDR3 comprises 16 residues. Only the CDR3 part of the read is kept: 48 bases, read in frame from the first base. CDR1 is given as SGHVS and CDR2 as FQNEAQ, both from the germline V gene. The meaning of the sample's time point label: pretherapy, before neoadjuvant immune checkpoint inhibitors. Samples were obtained from the phase 2 randomized NEOSTAR trial, in which neoadjuvant nivolumab or nivolumab plus ipilimumab followed by surgery was tested in operable NSCLC. Libraries were built with the immunoSEQ multiplex PCR assay. Per the original workflow: Repertoires were summarized in terms of richness and clonality, and significantly expanded and contracted clones between pre- and post-therapy samples were identified. In its TCRdb copy, this immuneACCESS table keeps in-frame sequences only and misses some clones. Where compared with another copy, unresolved V genes explain less than half of these, and the others have no known cause. That table is the source of V, J and clone size, and D and trimming were worked out from the DNA. The sample records roughly 45,000 clones, around nine tenths of which are singletons. Roughly 3.7% of the sample comes from the top ten.

This clonotype was sampled from an adult with non-small cell lung cancer. Some clones in this sample may be carry-over from other donors' samples. The source was blood, collected before neoadjuvant nivolumab, alone or with ipilimumab. The chain is assembled from TRBV7-8 and TRBJ1-1; the central 7 bases match TRBD1. The CDR3 reads CASSSPGQVWGTEAFF. In nucleotides, the sequence is TGTGCCAGCAGCTCACCCGGACAGGTTTGGGGCACTGAAGCTTTCTTT.